The 27 T cell receptor beta chains given below trace back to one sample, sequenced in a study of T cells in Graves' hyperthyroidism and ophthalmopathy. TCR beta CDR3 region amplification was performed from RNA transcripts. A first-round RT-PCR of the TCR CDR3 used the HTBI primer set. TCRdb itself ran the multiplex PCR reads through MiXCR, one entry per CDR3 protein. The table records 93,000 or so distinct CDR3 sequences, approximately 50% of them present only once. Sample: blood. The source is a man aged 40-49 years with Graves' hyperthyroidism.

This clonotype was seen many times. The J gene is TRBJ2-6, the V gene TRBV29-1; D gene unclear. The V and J ends lost 7 bases and 2 bases respectively, with 15 bases between them. Germline CDR1 SQVTM, CDR2 ANQGSEA. This CDR3 contains 15 residues. Here the CDR3 DNA reads TGCAGCGCCCGGACGGGCGCCGCTGGGGCCAACGTCCTGACTTTC. This sequence encodes CSARTGAAGANVLTF.

Ten or more counts support this clonotype. The chain couples TRBV6-6 to TRBJ2-7; 8 bases fit TRBD2. Germline trimming cut 8 bases from V and 2 bases from J; bases unmatched to any gene: 5. Germline V gives CDR1 MNHNY, CDR2 SVGAGI (reference sequence). The CDR3 spans 13 residues. For the CDR3, the DNA is TGTGCCAGCTCGGCGCGGGGGGCCTACGAGCAGTACTTC. This sequence encodes CASSARGAYEQYF.

The gene calls are TRBV19 and TRBJ1-1; TRBD1 is a possible D gene (5 bases). CDR1 and CDR2 (germline): LNHDA, SQIVND (reference sequence). The V and J ends lost 5 bases and 5 bases respectively, with 18 bases between them. This CDR3 has 15 amino acids. The CDR3 region is CASSSPSGGGTEAFF. CDR3 nucleotides: TGTGCCAGTAGTTCCCCTAGCGGGGGTGGTACTGAAGCTTTCTTT. Based on the CDR3 plus reference TRBV19 and TRBJ1-1, the full variable domain is DGGITQSPKYLFRKEGQNVTLSCEQNLNHDAMYWYRQDPGQGLRLIYYSQIVNDFQKGDIAEGYSVSREKKESFPLTVTSAQKNPTAFYLCASSSPSGGGTEAFFGQGTRLTVV.

The chain links TRBV11-2 to TRBJ2-1; 8 nucleotides agree with TRBD1. The V segment lost 4 bases and the J segment 2 bases; nucleotides outside the gene matches: 4. This CDR3 comprises 15 residues. Germline CDR1 SGHAT, CDR2 FQNNGV. The CDR3 DNA is TGTGCCAGCAGCTCCGGGACAGGTGCCTACAATGAGCAGTTCTTC. This sequence encodes CASSSGTGAYNEQFF.

The J gene is TRBJ1-1, the V gene TRBV2; no reliable D call. The length of the CDR3 is 13 residues. Trimming left V 7 bases short and J 7 bases short, with 16 bases between. Germline V gene lookup returns CDR1 SNHLY and CDR2 FYNNEI. The DNA of the CDR3 is TGTGCCAGCATCCCTTGGGTCTACTTTGAAGCTTTCTTT. Protein sequence: CASIPWVYFEAFF.

The rearrangement joins TRBV24-1 to TRBJ2-3; D is uncertain. CDR1 and CDR2 from the germline V gene are KGHDR and SFDVKD. The CDR3 runs to 13 residues. The V gene lost 7 bases and the J gene lost 2 bases, with 9 bases spanning the gap. CDR3: CATRGRVTDTQYF. CDR3 nucleotides: TGTGCCACCAGAGGCAGAGTCACAGATACGCAGTATTTT.

In this sample, this clonotype turned up many times. The chain has TRBV12-3 or TRBV12-4 and TRBJ2-7, with D possibly matching TRBD1 (5 bases). The CDR3 sequence is 13 residues long. V lost 5 bases to trimming and J lost 1 base, with 9 bases between them. The CDR3 sequence is CASSGRQSYEQYF. CDR3 bases: TGTGCCAGCAGTGGACGACAGTCCTACGAGCAGTACTTC.

The V and J genes are TRBV2 and TRBJ2-7, with D possibly matching TRBD2 (6 bases). Trimming took 4 bases from V and 0 from J, leaving 22 bases between them. CDR3 size: 18 residues. CDR1 and CDR2 from the germline V gene are SNHLY and FYNNEI. The DNA for the CDR3 is TGTGCCAGCAGTGCCAGCAGTTCTGGTGGTAGCGGCTCCTACGAGCAGTACTTC. Translating it yields CASSASSSGGSGSYEQYF.

The chain employs TRBV20-1 and TRBJ1-3; D not resolved. There are 11 residues in the CDR3. V lost 3 bases, J lost 12 bases, and 12 bases lay in between. Germline CDR1 and CDR2: DFQATT and SNEGSKA (reference sequence). CDR3 nucleotide sequence: TGCAGTGCTAGGTTCCTTCTGGGCATATATTTT. Its translation: CSARFLLGIYF.

The CDR3 region is CSVREGTGLGTEAFF. CDR3 DNA sequence: TGCAGCGTTCGTGAGGGGACAGGGTTGGGGACTGAAGCTTTCTTT. V is TRBV29-1 and J is TRBJ1-1; 9 nucleotides align to TRBD1. Germline-derived CDR1 and CDR2 are SQVTM and ANQGSEA. This CDR3 is built from 15 residues. V gave up 5 bases and J gave up 5 bases; unmatched junction bases: 12. Filled out from reference TRBV29-1 and TRBJ1-1, the complete variable domain reads SAVISQKPSRDICQRGTSLTIQCQVDSQVTMMFWYRQQPGQSLTLIATANQGSEATYESGFVIDKFPISRPNLTFSTLTVSNMSPEDSSIYLCSVREGTGLGTEAFFGQGTRLTVV.

As for this clonotype: Relative to the germline gene, one junction end is altered; a read error may explain this. The chain carries TRBV7-8 and TRBJ1-1; D might be TRBD1 (5 bases). CDR1 SGHVS and CDR2 FQNEAQ come from the germline V gene. CDR3 length equals 17 residues. CDR3 sequence reads: CASSLELQGPVNTEAFF. CDR3 nucleotide sequence: TGTGCCAGCAGCTTAGAACTTCAGGGCCCGGTGAACACTGAAGCGTTCTTT. Drawing the rest from reference TRBV7-8 and TRBJ1-1, the complete variable domain is GAGVSQSPRYKVAKRGQDVALRCDPISGHVSLFWYQQALGQGPEFLTYFQNEAQLDKSGLPSDRFFAERPEGSVSTLKIQRTQQEDSAVYLCASSLELQGPVNTEAFFGQGTRLTVV.

Comment on this clonotype: A much more abundant neighbour one base away suggests this may be a read error. The chain combines TRBV5-4 with TRBJ1-1; D gene unclear. This CDR3 is 14 amino acids long. Germline CDR1 and CDR2: SGHNT and YYREEE (reference sequence). The DNA of the CDR3 is TGTGCCAGCAGCTTGGGGGCCAGGTACCCTGAAGCTGTCTTT. Encoded protein: CASSLGARYPEAVF.

This clonotype was found many times. V and J are TRBV13 and TRBJ2-3; D possibly matches TRBD1 or TRBD2 (6 bases each). CDR1 PRHDT and CDR2 FYEKMQ come from the germline V gene (reference sequence). V gave up 2 bases and J gave up 2 bases, with 11 bases separating them. The CDR3 loop spans 15 amino acids. Written as DNA, the CDR3 is TGTGCCAGCAGCTTATGGGGGGCCCACACAGATACGCAGTATTTT. It is translated as CASSLWGAHTDTQYF.

This clonotype was observed many times. In DNA, the CDR3 is TGTGCCAGCAGCTTGTTCGGTGCTAGCGGGGTGTACCAAGAGACCCAGTACTTC. It translates to CASSLFGASGVYQETQYF. This chain uses TRBV5-6 with TRBJ2-5, with TRBD2 matching over 9 bases. Trimming removed 1 base from V and 0 bases from J; junction bases left unmatched: 10. The length of the CDR3 is 18 residues. Germline-derived CDR1 and CDR2 are SGHDT and YYEEEE.

In the case of this clonotype: This likely comes from a read error, as the CDR3 has no conserved phenylalanine or tryptophan at its end. The genes are TRBV3-1 and TRBJ2-7; 11 bases map to TRBD2. In germline, CDR1 is LGHDT, CDR2 YNNKEL (reference sequence). After removal of 4 bases from V and 6 bases from J, the junction contained 5 bases not matched to a gene. The CDR3 runs 14 residues. The CDR3 sequence: CASSPQGTSGEQYL. Here the CDR3 DNA reads TGTGCCAGCAGCCCCCAAGGGACTAGCGGCGAGCAGTACCTC.

The chain couples TRBV29-1 to TRBJ1-1, with 9 bases lining up with TRBD1. Germline assignment: CDR1 SQVTM and CDR2 ANQGSEA. The ends lost 6 bases at V and 6 bases at J; junction bases unmatched: 11. This CDR3 comprises 14 residues. CDR3 sequence: CSVAGTGHIPEAFF. The DNA for the CDR3 is TGCAGCGTCGCCGGGACAGGGCACATCCCTGAAGCTTTCTTT.

Note on this clonotype: Likely a read error: the CDR3 ends without its conserved phenylalanine or tryptophan. V gene TRBV24-1 combines with J gene TRBJ1-1; D perhaps matches TRBD1 (5 bases). V was cut by 7 bases and J by 0 bases, with 11 bases left in between. The length of the CDR3 is 14 residues. CDR1 is KGHDR and CDR2 is SFDVKD in the germline V gene. The CDR3 loop is CATSEGRVNTEAFL. CDR3 in DNA: TGTGCCACCAGCGAGGGCAGGGTGAACACTGAAGCTTTCTTG.

This clonotype was seen ten or more times. The V call is TRBV12-3 or TRBV12-4, the J call TRBJ2-5, with TRBD2 identical over 12 bases. This CDR3 is 18 amino acids long. The V gene end was trimmed by 1 base and the J gene end by 6 bases; junction bases not matched to a gene: 12. The CDR3 region has the DNA TGTGCCAGCAGTTTAGAGGGACTAGCGGGCCCTAAGGAGAAGACCCAGTACTTC. This codes for CASSLEGLAGPKEKTQYF.

The rearrangement uses TRBV15 and TRBJ2-7, with 9 nucleotides matching TRBD1. The length of the CDR3 is 15 residues. CDR1 and CDR2 from the germline V gene are LNHNV and YYDKDF (reference sequence). The V gene end was trimmed by 3 bases and the J gene end by 5 bases; junction bases not matched to a gene: 8. This CDR3 reads CATSSGGTGHHEQYF. CDR3 nucleotide sequence: TGTGCCACCAGCAGCGGAGGGACAGGGCACCACGAGCAGTACTTC.

This clonotype occurred many times. This chain links TRBV2 with TRBJ2-3, with 12 bases matching TRBD2. Losses at the gene ends were 5 bases for V and 1 base for J; bases not matched to a gene: 1. This CDR3 has 15 residues. CDR1 SNHLY and CDR2 FYNNEI come from the germline V gene. In DNA form, the CDR3 reads TGTGCCAGCAGTAGACTAGCGGGAGGCACAGATACGCAGTATTTT. Protein: CASSRLAGGTDTQYF.

This clonotype has at least ten counts. The rearrangement uses TRBV12-3 or TRBV12-4 and TRBJ1-5; D is undetermined. The CDR3 spans 14 residues. V lost 3 bases, J lost 0 bases, and 6 bases lay in between. For the CDR3, the DNA is TGTGCCAGCAGTTTTTGGGATAGCAATCAGCCCCAGCATTTT. Translation gives CASSFWDSNQPQHF.

This clonotype was observed a handful of times. The chain is built from TRBV7-2 and TRBJ2-1; TRBD2 matches at 15 bases. V was clipped by 4 bases and J by 5 bases; unmatched bases: 12. Per the germline V gene, CDR1 is SGHTA and CDR2 is FQGNSA. The CDR3 totals 19 residues. CDR3 bases: TGTGCCAGCAGCTCAATACCGGGACTAGCGGGGGGTTTCAACAATGAGCAGTTCTTC. Translating it yields CASSSIPGLAGGFNNEQFF.

As for this clonotype: Mismatch with germline at one junction end may stem from a read error. V and J are TRBV20-1 and TRBJ2-7, with TRBD2 matching over 11 bases. The CDR3 totals 15 residues. CDR1 DFQATT and CDR2 SNEGSKA come from the germline V gene (reference sequence). DNA of the CDR3: TGCAGTGCGAGAGGGACTAGCGGCGGATCCTACGAGCAGTACTTC. As protein: CSARGTSGGSYEQYF.

Worth noting for this clonotype: A read error may account for a junction end that differs from germline. The V and J genes are TRBV10-2 and TRBJ2-3; D gene ambiguous. The CDR3 contains 13 residues. Germline V lookup: CDR1 WSHSY, CDR2 SAAADI. CDR3 in DNA: TGCGACAGCAGTAAAGGTTGGCTACTGTCGCAGTATTTT. Residues: CDSSKGWLLSQYF.

The V and J genes are TRBV7-6 and TRBJ2-5; D remains unclear. From germline, CDR1 is SGHVS and CDR2 FNYEAQ. The CDR3 totals 13 residues. V was trimmed by 6 bases and J by 1 base, leaving 9 bases between them. Here the CDR3 reads CASRPSFQETQYF. The CDR3 DNA follows: TGTGCCAGCAGACCCAGCTTCCAAGAGACCCAGTACTTC.

In regard to this clonotype: One end of the junction varies from germline; a read error may be responsible. The chain has TRBV2 and TRBJ2-1; the match to TRBD2 covers 8 bases. This CDR3 is built from 15 residues. Germline V gene lookup returns CDR1 SNHLY and CDR2 FYNNEI. DNA of the CDR3: TGTGCCAGCGGTGAATGGCGGGGGGCCGTCAGTGAGCAGTTCTTC. Protein: CASGEWRGAVSEQFF.

The sample holds many counts of this clonotype. CDR3 DNA sequence: TGTGCCAGCAACGAACCCCCAGAGGGCTACACCTTC. Amino acid sequence: CASNEPPEGYTF. This sequence joins TRBV2 and TRBJ1-2; D remains ambiguous. The CDR3 contains 12 residues. CDR1 and CDR2 from the germline V gene are SNHLY and FYNNEI. Trimming took 7 bases from V and 8 from J, leaving 14 bases between them.